One and the same sample provided the 19 T cell receptor beta chains below, sequenced in a study of long-term antiretroviral therapy in people with HIV. At survey level, the immunoSEQ assay was run in its v3.0 version. TCRdb's copy holds only in-frame clones and misses some; the assay was immunoSEQ multiplex PCR. This repertoire shows approximately 8,800 clones, roughly 78% found once; its top ten account for roughly 25%. Material: unsorted PBMCs, obtained 0.6 years before starting antiretroviral therapy. The source of these receptors is a man aged 40-50 years with HIV.

The rearrangement links TRBV7-9 to TRBJ1-5; possible D gene TRBD1, 5 bases. Trimming left V 0 bases short and J 2 bases short, with 11 bases between. CDR3 size: 16 residues. Germline CDR1 and CDR2: SEHNR and FQNEAQ (reference sequence). This CDR3 reads CASSLAGLEGNQPQHF. As DNA, the CDR3 is TGTGCCAGCAGCTTAGCGGGACTTGAAGGCAATCAGCCCCAGCATTTT.

The rearrangement links TRBV6-1 to TRBJ2-7, with a weak D call TRBD2 (6 bases). The CDR3 consists of 13 residues. The ends were cut back, 8 bases at V and 7 bases at J, with 18 bases in the middle. Germline CDR1 MNHNS, CDR2 SASEGT. CDR3 bases: TGTGCCAGCCGGGACTCCCCTGTTGGTGAGCAGTACTTC. It yields the protein CASRDSPVGEQYF.

This clone turned up a few times. The V and J genes are TRBV5-1 and TRBJ2-7; D is perhaps TRBD1 (5 bases). Germline V gene sequence: CDR1 SGHRS, CDR2 YFSETQ. CDR3 size: 13 residues. Trimming removed 0 bases from V and 2 bases from J, with 6 bases in between. DNA of the CDR3: TGCGCCAGCAGCTTGGAGACAGCCTACGAGCAGTACTTC. This gives the protein CASSLETAYEQYF.

A few counts support this clone. In nucleotides, the CDR3 is TGTGCCAGCAGCCAGCAAGGGGACAGGGTTGGCTACACCTTC. Translation: CASSQQGDRVGYTF. V and J are TRBV5-4 and TRBJ1-2, with 9 nucleotides matching TRBD1. CDR3 length equals 14 residues. CDR1 is SGHNT, CDR2 YYREEE, per germline (reference sequence). Losses at the gene ends were 4 bases for V and 7 bases for J; bases not matched to a gene: 8.

The V and J genes are TRBV19 and TRBJ1-2; D uncertain. Germline V lookup: CDR1 LNHDA, CDR2 SQIVND (reference sequence). V lost 2 bases and J 4 bases, leaving 11 bases between the germline ends. This CDR3 spans 14 amino acids. CDR3 sequence reads: CASSINAASYGYTF. The CDR3 bases are TGTGCCAGTAGTATAAACGCGGCGAGCTATGGCTACACCTTC.

This clone was detected a few times. This chain connects TRBV7-3 to TRBJ1-1; D gene uncertain. V was pared by 2 bases and J by 4 bases, with 11 bases between. The CDR3 totals 14 residues. CDR1 is SGHTA, CDR2 FQGTGA, per germline. DNA for the CDR3: TGTGCCAGCAGCTTATTGCCCGGGAGCACTGAAGCTTTCTTT. Encoded protein: CASSLLPGSTEAFF.

This rearrangement joins TRBV7-8 to TRBJ2-7; 10 nucleotides agree with TRBD1. The CDR3 extends over 16 amino acids. V gave up 5 bases and J gave up 6 bases; unmatched junction bases: 13. Germline V gene sequence: CDR1 SGHVS, CDR2 FQNEAQ. Here the CDR3 reads CASSPGRDRGFGEQYF. CDR3 DNA sequence: TGTGCCAGCAGCCCTGGTAGGGACAGGGGCTTTGGCGAGCAGTACTTC.

The V gene is TRBV6-5, the J gene TRBJ1-5; TRBD1 is a possible D gene (5 bases). CDR3 size: 13 residues. Between the trimmed V and J ends, which lost 6 bases and 3 bases, there was a span of 9 bases. CDR1 and CDR2 from the germline V gene are MNHEY and SVGAGI. The CDR3, as DNA: TGTGCCAGCAGATTACAGGACAATCAGCCCCAGCATTTT. Amino acid sequence: CASRLQDNQPQHF.

This chain joins TRBV27 and TRBJ2-3, with 7 nucleotides matching TRBD1. CDR3 length: 16 residues. The V and J ends lost 5 bases and 4 bases, in that order; junction bases with no gene match: 12. The germline V gene has CDR1 MNHEY and CDR2 SMNVEV (reference sequence). The CDR3 loop reads CASSRTTGVRADTQYF. The CDR3 nucleotides read TGTGCCAGCAGTCGTACCACAGGGGTAAGGGCAGATACGCAGTATTTT.

The chain employs TRBV19 and TRBJ2-7; perhaps D is TRBD1 or TRBD2 (5 bases each). The germline CDR1 and CDR2 sequences are LNHDA and SQIVND (reference sequence). Trimming pared 5 bases from V and 0 bases from J, leaving 11 bases between. The CDR3 runs to 14 residues. The CDR3 here is CASSVNGASYEQYF. In DNA, the CDR3 is TGTGCCAGTAGTGTTAACGGGGCCTCCTACGAGCAGTACTTC.

This clone was seen a handful of times. V and J are TRBV27 and TRBJ2-1; 13 bases match TRBD2. V lost 10 bases, J lost 7 bases, and 4 bases stayed unmatched. The CDR3 spans 13 residues. Germline V gives CDR1 MNHEY, CDR2 SMNVEV (reference sequence). The CDR3 bases are TGTGCCACCGCGGGACTAGCGGGGAATGAGCAGTTCTTC. Its protein product is CATAGLAGNEQFF.

CDR3 DNA: TGCGCCAGCAGCTTGACCGGGAACAGTGGGGCCAACGTCCTGACTTTC. As protein: CASSLTGNSGANVLTF. V gene TRBV5-1 combines with J gene TRBJ2-6; maybe TRBD2 (5 bases). Between the trimmed V and J ends, which lost 1 base and 3 bases, there was a span of 11 bases. This CDR3 region has 16 residues. From germline, CDR1 is SGHRS and CDR2 YFSETQ. Complete variable domain (other parts from reference TRBV5-1 and TRBJ2-6): KAGVTQTPRYLIKTRGQQVTLSCSPISGHRSVSWYQQTPGQGLQFLFEYFSETQRNKGNFPGRFSGRQFSNSRSEMNVSTLELGDSALYLCASSLTGNSGANVLTFGAGSRLTVL.

V is TRBV30 and J is TRBJ1-2; TRBD1 matches 8 bases. Per the germline V gene, CDR1 is GTSNPN and CDR2 is SVGIG (reference sequence). The J segment lost 1 base and the V segment lost 3 bases, leaving 7 bases of the junction unmatched. This CDR3 has 15 residues. The CDR3 loop is CAWRGDRLFNYGYTF. The DNA of the CDR3 is TGTGCCTGGAGGGGGGACAGGCTCTTTAACTATGGCTACACCTTC.

The CDR3 spells CASSRPVGGLLYNEQFF. CDR3 in DNA: TGTGCCAGCAGCCGACCGGTGGGGGGACTCCTATACAATGAGCAGTTCTTC. The chain uses TRBV14 and TRBJ2-1; maybe TRBD2 (6 bases). The germline gives CDR1 SGHDN, CDR2 FVKESK. Trimming removed 4 bases from V and 4 bases from J, with 20 bases in between. The CDR3 covers 17 residues.

CDR3 amino acids: CASSPDRMEKLFF. CDR3 coding DNA: TGTGCCAGCTCCCCAGACAGGATGGAAAAACTGTTTTTT. The chain combines TRBV18 with TRBJ1-4, with D possibly matching TRBD1 (6 bases). Trimming pared 6 bases from V and 8 bases from J, leaving 13 bases between. CDR3 length: 13 residues. Germline-derived CDR1 and CDR2 are KGHSH and LQKENI.

V is TRBV5-1 and J is TRBJ2-7; D assignment may be TRBD1 or TRBD2 (6 bases each). V lost 4 bases and J lost 4, with 21 bases in between. The CDR3 contains 16 residues. Germline loops: CDR1 SGHRS, CDR2 YFSETQ. DNA for the CDR3: TGCGCCAGCAGCCCATCGACCCCAGGAGGGGGATACGAGCAGTACTTC. Its translation is CASSPSTPGGGYEQYF.

V usage is TRBV10-2 and J usage is TRBJ1-1; tentatively, D is TRBD1 (5 bases). The germline CDR1 and CDR2 sequences are WSHSY and SAAADI. V lost 0 bases and J lost 1, with 9 bases in between. There are 15 residues in the CDR3. In DNA form, the CDR3 reads TGCGCCAGCAGTGAGTCGAGGGGCCAGAACACTGAAGCTTTCTTT. This sequence encodes CASSESRGQNTEAFF.

This sequence joins TRBV7-9 and TRBJ1-2, with no clear D. V was clipped by 3 bases and J by 8 bases, with 13 bases between them. The V gene's germline CDR1 is SEHNR and CDR2 FQNEAQ (reference sequence). The CDR3 spans 13 residues. CDR3 sequence (DNA): TGTGCCAGCAGCTTCCCCGGGGTCCCGGGCTACACCTTC. It yields the protein CASSFPGVPGYTF.

This clone has only one observation. This chain connects TRBV5-4 to TRBJ2-1, with 10 positions matching TRBD2. Germline V lookup: CDR1 SGHNT, CDR2 YYREEE (reference sequence). The CDR3 is 20 residues long. V lost 4 bases and J lost 2; bases outside the gene matches: 18. CDR3 sequence (DNA): TGTGCCAGCAGCCCGTTAAAAGCGGGAGGGGGGCGGCAGGCCTACAATGAGCAGTTCTTC. Protein product: CASSPLKAGGGRQAYNEQFF.